The table lists the clone carrying this T cell receptor beta chain with a count of one. Its antigen is currently unknown. This sample was included in a study of cytomegalovirus exposure and HLA in healthy donors. Study information: HLA-typed donors contributed about 85 million unique TCRs, which were held in an early data release.

With 60 Vbeta and 13 Jbeta primers, the PCR was carried out. Here immunoSEQ multiplex PCR was the method, and the copy in TCRdb shows in-frame clones only, minus some. There are 110,000 to 150,000 clones in the sample; 70% to 85% occur only once, and roughly 3.4% lies in the top ten. The CDR3 is 16 amino acids. Germline assignment: CDR1 SGHTA and CDR2 FQGNSA. With 5 bases clipped from V and 0 bases from J, the junction kept 7 bases outside the gene matches. Notes on the study in general: From TCR beta sequences, most subjects' HLA-A and HLA-B alleles were reportedly predicted accurately. Later analysis found that TCR beta chains associated with HLA were more clonally expanded than other, equally common chains.

The source is a male donor in good health and CMV-seronegative. This rearrangement joins TRBV7-2 to TRBJ2-3; 8 bases map to TRBD1. Sequencing used PBMCs. The CDR3 nucleotides read TGTGCCAGCAGCACACGGACAGGGTGGAGCACAGATACGCAGTATTTT. This sequence encodes CASSTRTGWSTDTQYF.